These 13 T cell receptor beta chains were sequenced from one sample in a study of blood T cell repertoires in COVID-19. TCRdb's copy holds only in-frame clones and misses some; the assay was immunoSEQ multiplex PCR. The profile shows about 190,000 clones, around 80% of them singletons. The sequencing sample was made of peripheral blood. These receptors were collected from a man aged 45 to 65 who had recovered from COVID-19.

The genes are TRBV23-1 and TRBJ1-5, with 7 bases identical to TRBD1. TRBV23-1 is placed among ORFs of uncertain function. This CDR3 has 19 residues. Losses at the gene ends were 3 bases for V and 2 bases for J; bases not matched to a gene: 16. The CDR3 spells CASSHFRKTGPVCNQPQHF. CDR3 sequence (DNA): TGCGCCAGCAGTCATTTCCGAAAGACAGGGCCAGTTTGCAATCAGCCCCAGCATTTT.

The V and J genes are TRBV24-1 and TRBJ2-3, with 9 bases identical to TRBD1. Germline lookup yields CDR1 KGHDR and CDR2 SFDVKD. V lost 4 bases and J lost 4; bases outside the gene matches: 5. The CDR3 loop spans 15 amino acids. This chain's CDR3 is CATSDHRGQADTQYF. The CDR3 nucleotides are TGTGCCACCAGTGACCACAGGGGGCAGGCAGATACGCAGTATTTT.

The chain carries TRBV18 and TRBJ2-1; 10 bases match TRBD1. Germline V gene data show CDR1 as KGHSH and CDR2 as LQKENI. The CDR3 runs 14 residues. V shed 4 bases, J shed 6 bases, and the junction held 3 bases outside the gene matches. The CDR3 protein is CASSLGQGGNEQFF. Here the CDR3 DNA reads TGTGCCAGCTCACTCGGACAGGGGGGCAATGAGCAGTTCTTC.

This rearrangement joins TRBV10-1 to TRBJ2-1; D not certain. The CDR3 is made up of 12 amino acids. CDR1 is WNHNN, CDR2 SYGVQD, per germline (reference sequence). The V end lost 10 bases, the J end lost 5 bases, and 12 bases lay between the germline ends. The CDR3 is CAIRGGDNEQFF. The DNA of the CDR3 is TGCGCCATCCGCGGTGGCGACAATGAGCAGTTCTTC.

The J gene is TRBJ2-1, the V gene TRBV7-9, with TRBD1 identical over 8 bases. The CDR3 is 12 amino acids. Per germline, CDR1 SEHNR and CDR2 FQNEAQ (reference sequence). Losses at the gene ends were 11 bases for V and 8 bases for J; bases not matched to a gene: 8. CDR3: CAGQGRGYEQFF. For the CDR3, the DNA is TGTGCCGGACAGGGACGTGGATATGAGCAGTTCTTC.

This clone was recorded a few times. Written as DNA, the CDR3 is TGCGCCAGCAGTAAGGAGCTCTATAATTCACCCCTCCACTTT. Amino acids: CASSKELYNSPLHF. The genes are TRBV5-1 and TRBJ1-6; D is ambiguous. Deletions cut 5 bases from V and 3 bases from J, with 9 bases between. The germline V gene encodes CDR1 SGHRS and CDR2 YFSETQ. The CDR3 spans 14 residues.

The chain couples TRBV7-9 to TRBJ1-3; TRBD1 matches at 9 bases. Looked up from germline, CDR1 is SEHNR and CDR2 is FQNEAQ (reference sequence). J was trimmed by 6 bases and V by 9 bases; bases with no gene match: 18. The CDR3 extends over 17 amino acids. CDR3 in DNA: TGTGCCAGTCTCACGCGGACAGGGGCAGTCGCCTCAAACACCATATATTTT. Translating it yields CASLTRTGAVASNTIYF.

The chain uses TRBV18 and TRBJ1-1; D uncertain. CDR1 and CDR2 (germline): KGHSH, LQKENI. CDR3 size: 14 residues. Trimming pared 2 bases from V and 5 bases from J, leaving 12 bases between. In DNA form, the CDR3 reads TGTGCCAGCTCACCAGAGAGTATGTCGACTGAAGCTTTCTTT. Its translation: CASSPESMSTEAFF.

The gene calls are TRBV13 and TRBJ2-7; TRBD2 matches at 9 bases. This CDR3 has 15 residues. Per the germline V gene, CDR1 is PRHDT and CDR2 is FYEKMQ (reference sequence). Trimming at V came to 4 bases and at J to 4 bases, leaving 8 bases not matched to a gene. This CDR3 reads CASSSIAGVTYEQYF. In nucleotides, the CDR3 is TGTGCCAGCAGCTCGATAGCGGGGGTTACGTACGAGCAGTACTTC.

This clone was observed once. V gene TRBV6-4 combines with J gene TRBJ2-2, with 7 positions matching TRBD2. This CDR3 has 13 amino acids. V trimming: 8 bases; J trimming: 6 bases; junction bases outside the gene matches: 6. Germline lookup yields CDR1 MRHNA and CDR2 SNTAGT. CDR3 nucleotide sequence: TGTGCCAGCCGGGGGGAAGGCCCCGGGGAGCTGTTTTTT. Its translation is CASRGEGPGELFF.

The J gene is TRBJ1-2, the V gene TRBV6-1; D unclear. With 2 bases removed from V and 4 bases from J, the gap between germline ends came to 11 bases. Germline V gives CDR1 MNHNS, CDR2 SASEGT. The CDR3 runs 14 residues. The CDR3 sequence is CASSEQVESYGYTF. The CDR3 DNA sequence: TGTGCCAGCAGTGAACAGGTAGAATCCTATGGCTACACCTTC.

This clone was counted only a few times. This rearrangement joins TRBV30 to TRBJ2-5; 8 nucleotides line up with TRBD1. This CDR3 comprises 14 residues. In germline, CDR1 is GTSNPN, CDR2 SVGIG (reference sequence). V lost 1 base and J lost 2; bases outside the gene matches: 3. Here the CDR3 reads CAWSGRQGQETQYF. Written as DNA, the CDR3 is TGTGCCTGGAGTGGAAGACAGGGGCAAGAGACCCAGTACTTC.

The chain joins TRBV3-1 (or the pseudogene TRBV3-2) to TRBJ2-7; 8 nucleotides agree with TRBD1. Germline trimming cut 4 bases from V and 3 bases from J; bases unmatched to any gene: 8. Germline CDR1 reads LGHDT; CDR2 reads YNNKEL (reference sequence). CDR3 length: 15 amino acids. CDR3 sequence reads: CASSPAGGAFYEQYF. The CDR3 DNA reads TGTGCCAGCAGCCCTGCAGGGGGCGCGTTCTACGAGCAGTACTTC.